A selection of T cell receptor beta chains follows, all from one sample in a study of cytomegalovirus exposure and HLA in healthy donors. Using immunoSEQ multiplex PCR, the repertoire was profiled, and TCRdb retains in-frame clones only, with some absent. The sample lists around 76,000 clones, roughly 67% seen once, with about 7.4% in the top ten. Sequencing used PBMCs. The receptors shown here come from a man in his forties in good health and CMV-seropositive. The CDR3 runs from the conserved cysteine through the conserved F or W. D genes are given only for firm matches. Some rows mark clone size as missing; the rest say once, few, many or name a class of expanded clone.

d_call j_call clone_size v_call cdr3_aa cdr3_nt
TRBD2 TRBJ2-7 few TRBV28 CASSHRSGRAPQYEQYF TGTGCCAGCAGTCACCGAAGCGGGAGGGCCCCTCAGTACGAGCAGTACTTC
. TRBJ1-5 once TRBV7-2 CASSLYRQSNQPQHF TGTGCCAGCAGCTTATACCGACAAAGCAATCAGCCCCAGCATTTT
TRBD1 TRBJ1-1 . TRBV7-9 CASSTRQGPNTEAFF TGTGCCAGCAGCACGCGACAGGGACCTAACACTGAAGCTTTCTTT
TRBD2 TRBJ2-3 few TRBV7-3 CASSPLAGGPGDTQYF TGTGCCAGCAGCCCTCTAGCGGGAGGGCCCGGAGATACGCAGTATTTT
. TRBJ2-7 few TRBV9 CASSSEGVQNKQYF TGTGCCAGCAGCTCAGAGGGAGTACAAAATAAGCAGTACTTC
. TRBJ1-3 . TRBV11-2 CASSVTGPSGNTIYF TGTGCCAGCAGCGTCACAGGGCCCTCTGGAAACACCATATATTTT
TRBD2 TRBJ2-1 few TRBV5-1 CASTVAGGPGSEQFF TGCGCCAGCACCGTAGCGGGAGGGCCGGGGTCTGAGCAGTTCTTC
. TRBJ1-1 . TRBV15 CATSRDSAGLDTEAFF TGTGCCACCAGCAGAGATTCGGCAGGGTTGGACACTGAAGCTTTCTTT
TRBD1 TRBJ1-2 . TRBV9 CASTPAGTVYGYTF TGTGCCAGCACTCCTGCCGGGACAGTCTATGGCTACACCTTC
. TRBJ1-3 . TRBV5-1 CASSLAQQGGNTIYF TGCGCCAGCAGCTTGGCCCAACAGGGAGGAAACACCATATATTTT
TRBD1 TRBJ2-5 few TRBV5-4 CASSLVGQGGETQYF TGTGCCAGCAGCTTGGTCGGACAGGGGGGGGAGACCCAGTACTTC
. TRBJ1-1 once TRBV11-2 CASSLDEGGTEAFF TGTGCCAGCAGCTTAGATGAAGGGGGCACTGAAGCTTTCTTT
TRBD1 TRBJ1-5 . TRBV9 CASSRTGGAPGSNQPQHF TGTGCCAGCAGCCGGACAGGGGGCGCGCCGGGGAGCAATCAGCCCCAGCATTTT
. TRBJ1-6 few TRBV5-4 CASSRGYYNSPLHF TGTGCCAGCAGTCGGGGGTACTATAATTCACCCCTCCACTTT
TRBD1 TRBJ2-3 . TRBV11-2 CASSWDRGTDTQYF TGTGCCAGCAGCTGGGACAGGGGCACAGATACGCAGTATTTT
. TRBJ1-1 . TRBV4-1 CASSQITWTANTEAFF TGCGCCAGCAGCCAAATTACCTGGACAGCAAACACTGAAGCTTTCTTT
. TRBJ2-4 . TRBV7-9 CASSLVGADIQYF TGTGCCAGCAGCTTAGTAGGGGCCGACATTCAGTACTTC
TRBD1 TRBJ1-1 once TRBV25-1 CASTDRGFAEAFF TGTGCCAGCACCGACAGGGGTTTCGCTGAAGCTTTCTTT
TRBD2 TRBJ2-1 . TRBV2 CASSSLAGGDNEQFF TGTGCCAGCAGTTCTCTAGCGGGGGGGGACAATGAGCAGTTCTTC
. TRBJ1-4 . TRBV7-9 CASSARGTDWEKLFF TGTGCCAGCAGCGCACGGGGGACGGACTGGGAAAAACTGTTTTTT
TRBD1 TRBJ1-1 . TRBV29-1 CSVDKDRGNTEAFF TGCAGCGTCGACAAGGACAGGGGTAACACTGAAGCTTTCTTT
TRBD2 TRBJ2-1 . TRBV19 CASKEAGYNEQFF TGTGCCAGTAAGGAAGCGGGATACAATGAGCAGTTCTTC
TRBD1 TRBJ1-1 . TRBV5-1 CASSYRDSATTEAFF TGCGCCAGCAGCTACCGGGACAGCGCGACCACTGAAGCTTTCTTT
TRBD2 TRBJ2-7 many TRBV29-1 CSVSGGAYEQYF TGCAGCGTTAGCGGGGGAGCCTACGAGCAGTACTTC
. TRBJ1-5 few TRBV7-6 CASSLGLRDKEGNQPQHF TGTGCCAGCAGCTTAGGCCTCCGGGACAAGGAGGGCAATCAGCCCCAGCATTTT
TRBD1 TRBJ1-2 . TRBV2 CASREGQGVGYGYTF TGTGCCAGCAGAGAGGGACAGGGGGTGGGCTATGGCTACACCTTC
TRBD1 TRBJ1-5 . TRBV29-1 CSATTGGNQPQHF TGCAGCGCAACGACAGGGGGGAATCAGCCCCAGCATTTT
TRBD1 TRBJ1-4 . TRBV4-2 CASSQGGQGHEKLFF TGTGCCAGCAGCCAAGGGGGACAGGGGCACGAAAAACTGTTTTTT
TRBD1 TRBJ1-3 few TRBV4-2 CASSQDGQGAPGNTIYF TGTGCCAGCAGCCAAGATGGACAGGGGGCGCCGGGAAACACCATATATTTT
TRBD1 TRBJ2-5 few TRBV29-1 CSATGNVQETQYF TGCAGCGCGACAGGGAATGTGCAAGAGACCCAGTACTTC
TRBD1 TRBJ1-1 . TRBV5-6 CASSRQGDTEAFF TGTGCCAGCAGCCGACAGGGGGACACTGAAGCTTTCTTT
. TRBJ1-2 . TRBV10-3 CAISESRAGYTF TGTGCCATCAGTGAATCCAGGGCTGGCTACACCTTC
TRBD1 TRBJ2-2 . TRBV27 CASATGGVGELFF TGTGCCAGCGCGACAGGGGGCGTCGGGGAGCTGTTTTTT
. TRBJ2-1 . TRBV27 CASSFEISAGTAYNEQFF TGTGCCAGCAGTTTTGAAATCTCGGCGGGAACGGCCTACAATGAGCAGTTCTTC
TRBD1 TRBJ1-1 few TRBV7-9 CASSLVGQDNTEAFF TGTGCCAGCAGCTTAGTCGGACAGGACAACACTGAAGCTTTCTTT
. TRBJ1-5 . TRBV6-1 CASSETGLGNQPQHF TGTGCCAGCAGTGAGACAGGTTTGGGAAATCAGCCCCAGCATTTT
TRBD2 TRBJ2-5 . TRBV2 CASSGPGLAGETQYF TGTGCCAGCAGTGGACCGGGACTAGCGGGAGAGACCCAGTACTTC
. TRBJ2-7 . TRBV7-2 CASSSWGQSYEQYF TGTGCCAGCAGCTCATGGGGGCAAAGCTACGAGCAGTACTTC
TRBD2 TRBJ2-2 . TRBV2 CASSSSGGARGELFF TGTGCCAGCAGTTCTAGCGGGGGGGCCCGTGGGGAGCTGTTTTTT
. TRBJ2-5 . TRBV7-7 CASSLKGNEETQYF TGTGCTAGCAGCTTGAAGGGGAATGAAGAGACCCAGTACTTC
. TRBJ1-5 . TRBV6-1 CASNTNSNQPQHF TGTGCCAGCAACACAAATAGCAATCAGCCCCAGCATTTT
. TRBJ1-1 . TRBV6-6 CASHRQLNTEAFF TGTGCCAGCCACCGACAGCTGAACACTGAAGCTTTCTTT
TRBD1 TRBJ1-1 few TRBV5-4 CASSWGGTGNTEAFF TGTGCCAGCAGCTGGGGGGGGACAGGGAACACTGAAGCTTTCTTT
. TRBJ1-1 . TRBV12-5 CASGLIVGDTTYTEAFF TGTGCTAGTGGTTTAATCGTGGGAGACACCACATACACTGAAGCTTTCTTT
TRBD1 TRBJ2-5 . TRBV9 CASSVGQGETQYF TGTGCCAGCAGCGTAGGACAGGGGGAGACCCAGTACTTC
. TRBJ2-1 . TRBV4-1 CASSQDSYNEQFF TGCGCCAGCAGCCAGGACTCTTACAATGAGCAGTTCTTC
TRBD2 TRBJ2-1 . TRBV9 CASSVGSGGARNEQFF TGTGCCAGCAGCGTAGGGAGCGGGGGGGCCCGAAATGAGCAGTTCTTC
TRBD1 TRBJ2-2 . TRBV9 CASSARTGPTGELFF TGTGCCAGCAGCGCACGGACAGGCCCAACCGGGGAGCTGTTTTTT
. TRBJ1-1 . TRBV9 CASSVVLGAEAFF TGTGCCAGCAGCGTAGTTTTAGGAGCTGAAGCTTTCTTT
. TRBJ2-7 . TRBV7-2 CASSSRGGRGFSEQYF TGTGCCAGCAGCTCCCGCGGCGGCAGGGGTTTTTCCGAGCAGTACTTC
. TRBJ1-2 . TRBV6-5 CATRTELNYGYTF TGTGCCACCCGAACCGAGTTAAACTATGGCTACACCTTC
. TRBJ1-2 once TRBV9 CASSTGTKNYGYTF TGTGCCAGCAGCACCGGGACAAAAAACTATGGCTACACCTTC
. TRBJ2-2 . TRBV2 CASSVVWEAGELFF TGTGCCAGCAGTGTAGTATGGGAGGCCGGGGAGCTGTTTTTT
TRBD2 TRBJ2-1 few TRBV7-2 CASSSGTSGYNEQFF TGTGCCAGCAGCTCCGGGACTAGCGGGTACAATGAGCAGTTCTTC
. TRBJ1-2 few TRBV4-2 CASSKDINYGYTF TGTGCCAGCAGCAAGGACATAAACTATGGCTACACCTTC
TRBD1 TRBJ1-2 . TRBV5-4 CASSNRDRTYGGYTF TGTGCCAGCAGCAACCGGGACAGGACATATGGAGGCTACACCTTC
. TRBJ1-1 few TRBV28 CASSTMQANTEAFF TGTGCCAGCAGTACCATGCAGGCGAACACTGAAGCTTTCTTT
TRBD1 TRBJ1-5 . TRBV2 CASSATGTNQPQHF TGTGCCAGCAGCGCGACAGGGACCAATCAGCCCCAGCATTTT
. TRBJ2-7 few TRBV7-2 CASSSSGSSYEQYF TGTGCCAGCAGCAGTAGCGGTAGCTCCTACGAGCAGTACTTC
. TRBJ1-1 . TRBV2 CASTGGGYTEVFF TGTGCCAGCACAGGAGGCGGCTACACTGAAGTTTTCTTT